The 6 T cell receptor beta chains listed next were all sequenced from one sample in a study of sequential checkpoint blockade in melanoma. Measured with immunoSEQ multiplex PCR; TCRdb has only the in-frame clones, and not every one. The sample has about 18,000 clones; over 55% are singletons. Treatment reported: randomized to nivolumab then ipilimumab (arm A) or the reverse (arm B). Material: CD8+ T cells sorted from blood (inferred from file names), obtained from a patient given nivolumab and ipilimumab in sequence. Every receptor here comes from a human donor with melanoma.

This sequence joins TRBV5-4 and TRBJ2-1; D uncertain. The germline gives CDR1 SGHNT, CDR2 YYREEE (reference sequence). This CDR3 region has 16 residues. The germline V and J ends were trimmed by 1 base and 6 bases, with 17 bases remaining between them. The CDR3 region is CASSLIPSVRRNEQFF. The CDR3 DNA is TGTGCCAGCAGCTTGATCCCTAGTGTACGTCGCAATGAGCAGTTCTTC.

V gene TRBV10-1 combines with J gene TRBJ1-2, with TRBD1 matching over 7 bases. This CDR3 region has 17 residues. From germline, CDR1 is WNHNN and CDR2 SYGVQD (reference sequence). The ends lost 2 bases at V and 2 bases at J; junction bases unmatched: 11. The CDR3 protein is CASSEKSGDRENYGYTF. The CDR3 DNA sequence: TGCGCCAGCAGTGAGAAGTCGGGCGACAGGGAGAACTATGGCTACACCTTC.

The chain has TRBV28 and TRBJ1-1; TRBD1 matches 7 bases. Trimming cost V 5 bases and J 1 base; bases outside gene matches: 16. The CDR3 covers 18 residues. CDR1 and CDR2 from the germline V gene are MDHEN and SYDVKM. The CDR3, as DNA: TGTGCCAGCAGTCCGACGGGATACACGGGACAGAAGAACACTGAAGCTTTCTTT. This sequence encodes CASSPTGYTGQKNTEAFF.

The chain links TRBV7-8 to TRBJ2-1; 8 bases match TRBD1. This CDR3 is 15 amino acids long. Germline trimming cut 3 bases from V and 4 bases from J; bases unmatched to any gene: 5. Germline V gene sequence: CDR1 SGHVS, CDR2 FQNEAQ. CDR3 amino acids: CASSLSGQDYNEQFF. CDR3 coding DNA: TGTGCCAGCAGCTTGTCGGGACAGGATTACAATGAGCAGTTCTTC.

The chain carries TRBV19 and TRBJ1-5, with unresolved D. Between the trimmed V and J ends, which lost 9 bases and 3 bases, there was a span of 15 bases. The germline V gene encodes CDR1 LNHDA and CDR2 SQIVND (reference sequence). CDR3 length equals 14 residues. The CDR3 reads CASNIRDYNQPQHF. The CDR3 nucleotides read TGTGCCAGCAACATCCGGGATTACAATCAGCCCCAGCATTTT. The full variable domain, completed using reference TRBV19 and TRBJ1-5, is DGGITQSPKYLFRKEGQNVTLSCEQNLNHDAMYWYRQDPGQGLRLIYYSQIVNDFQKGDIAEGYSVSREKKESFPLTVTSAQKNPTAFYLCASNIRDYNQPQHFGDGTRLSIL.

The chain has TRBV27 and TRBJ1-1, with 9 bases identical to TRBD1. In germline, CDR1 is MNHEY, CDR2 SMNVEV (reference sequence). With 3 bases clipped from V and 10 bases from J, the junction kept 9 bases outside the gene matches. CDR3 length equals 14 residues. In nucleotides, the CDR3 is TGTGCCAGCAGTTTTCTAGGGGGGGGACAGGGAGCTTTCTTT. It codes for CASSFLGGGQGAFF.